This TCR beta chain was captured in a study of T-cell reconstitution after alpha-beta-depleted transplantation in children. This clonotype was counted only a few times. Its specificity is not known. Preparing the TCRbeta library involved the use of unique molecular identifiers. TCRdb recomputed calls from the PCR reads with MiXCR, one row per CDR3 protein. The data contain 250,000 to 300,000 distinct CDR3 sequences, roughly 10% of them singletons. Germline V lookup: CDR1 LGHDT, CDR2 YNNKEL (reference sequence). V dropped 5 bases and J dropped 2 bases, with 16 bases sitting between them. There are 16 residues in the CDR3. Regarding the study as a whole: At one year after transplant, newly produced T cells mostly accounted for T-cell counts and diversity. High day-60 TCRbeta diversity in some patients came from surviving recipient T cells and thymic progenitors. Two months or so post-transplant, alpha-beta T cells reportedly derived from several hundred expanded graft clones.

The starting material was peripheral blood, obtained 180 days after TCRalphabeta/CD19-depleted stem cell transplant. The J gene is TRBJ2-4, the V gene TRBV3-1, with D perhaps matching TRBD1 (6 bases). The clonotype originates from a male patient aged 2 to 9 who had a stem cell transplant for chronic granulomatous disease, so the T cells may come from the graft donor. The CDR3 nucleotides read TGTGCCAGCAGCTTAGTTTACAGGGAAACCAAAAACATTCAGTACTTC. Translating it yields CASSLVYRETKNIQYF.